Each of the 16 T cell receptor beta chains below was sequenced from the same sample in a study of T cells after yellow fever vaccination. TCRdb reanalysed the 5' RACE reads using MiXCR and keeps one entry per CDR3 protein. The profile shows 100,000 to 150,000 distinct CDR3 sequences, approximately 9% of them singletons. The sample here was CD8+ T cells sorted from PBMCs, taken on the day of the yellow fever booster vaccination. Receptors were obtained from a man aged 18 to 29 who received the YFV17D yellow fever vaccine.

This clonotype was detected only a few times. The rearrangement uses TRBV4-1 and TRBJ2-1; 8 bases map to TRBD2. Germline CDR1 MGHRA, CDR2 YSYEKL. The V and J ends lost 4 bases and 8 bases, in that order; junction bases with no gene match: 10. The CDR3 runs to 15 residues. This CDR3 is CASSPGGVVLYEQFF. CDR3 nucleotide sequence: TGCGCCAGCAGCCCCGGGGGGGTGGTTCTCTATGAGCAGTTCTTC.

The chain joins TRBV2 to TRBJ1-2, with D possibly being TRBD1 (5 bases). V shed 3 bases and J shed 8 bases, with 10 bases lying between them. The germline gives CDR1 SNHLY, CDR2 FYNNEI. The CDR3 extends over 12 amino acids. This chain's CDR3 is CASSEGGNGYTF. The CDR3 bases are TGTGCCAGCAGTGAGGGGGGGAACGGCTACACCTTC.

V is TRBV20-1 and J is TRBJ2-1; 11 bases line up with TRBD1. CDR1 DFQATT and CDR2 SNEGSKA come from the germline V gene (reference sequence). CDR3 length equals 15 residues. V trimming: 5 bases; J trimming: 5 bases; junction bases outside the gene matches: 8. The CDR3 DNA follows: TGCAGTGCTTTGGACAGGGGGCGCCGGGACAATGAGCAGTTCTTC. Residues: CSALDRGRRDNEQFF.

This clonotype was found a few times. V gene TRBV7-9 combines with J gene TRBJ2-2; maybe TRBD1 (5 bases). This CDR3 spans 15 amino acids. Germline CDR1 is SEHNR and CDR2 is FQNEAQ (reference sequence). V lost 2 bases, J lost 8 bases, and 15 bases lay in between. The CDR3, as DNA: TGTGCCAGCAGCTTAACAGGCCCGATCCCGGGGGAGCTGTTTTTT. It specifies CASSLTGPIPGELFF.

The rearrangement uses TRBV29-1 and TRBJ1-1, with D perhaps TRBD1 (6 bases). The germline V and J ends were trimmed by 3 bases and 5 bases, with 19 bases remaining between them. The V gene's germline CDR1 is SQVTM and CDR2 ANQGSEA. The CDR3 is 15 amino acids. The CDR3 nucleotides read TGCAGCGTTGAGTGGGGCAGGGGAGGTTGGACTGAAGCTTTCTTT. It codes for CSVEWGRGGWTEAFF.

The rearrangement uses TRBV3-1 and TRBJ1-1, with D perhaps matching TRBD1 (6 bases). The germline V gene encodes CDR1 LGHDT and CDR2 YNNKEL (reference sequence). The CDR3 contains 17 residues. Trimming took 2 bases from V and 1 from J, leaving 17 bases between them. In DNA form, the CDR3 reads TGTGCCAGCAGCCAACTTCCGGGACACAAGTGGAACACTGAAGCTTTCTTT. Amino acid sequence: CASSQLPGHKWNTEAFF.

The chain carries TRBV14 and TRBJ2-3; possible D gene TRBD2, 6 bases. The CDR3 has 15 amino acids. V was trimmed by 1 base and J by 0 bases, leaving 8 bases between them. Germline CDR1 and CDR2: SGHDN and FVKESK. CDR3 bases: TGTGCCAGCAGCCAAGGGGGGACTAGCACAGATACGCAGTATTTT. It translates to CASSQGGTSTDTQYF.

This clonotype was counted ten times or more. The chain combines TRBV28 with TRBJ2-7; no firm D call. V was cut by 3 bases and J by 4 bases, with 19 bases left in between. The CDR3 is made up of 16 amino acids. The germline V gene has CDR1 MDHEN and CDR2 SYDVKM. This CDR3 reads CASSFVSVVCRYEQYV. The CDR3 DNA follows: TGTGCCAGCAGTTTTGTCAGTGTTGTTTGTCGGTACGAGCAGTACGTC.

This clonotype was detected ten times or more. The V call is TRBV25-1, the J call TRBJ2-7; the D gene is possibly TRBD2 (5 bases). The CDR3 covers 14 residues. The germline CDR1 and CDR2 sequences are MGHDK and SYGVNS. Between the trimmed V and J ends, which lost 4 bases and 5 bases, there was a span of 15 bases. CDR3 sequence: CASSAPRGPHEQYV. The CDR3 bases are TGTGCCAGCAGTGCCCCCCGAGGGCCCCACGAGCAGTACGTC.

This clonotype was counted only a few times. The chain recombines TRBV6-4 with TRBJ2-1; 7 bases match TRBD2. Germline CDR1 MRHNA, CDR2 SNTAGT. The V gene end was trimmed by 5 bases and the J gene end by 10 bases; junction bases not matched to a gene: 8. The CDR3 consists of 13 residues. CDR3 sequence (DNA): TGTGCCAGCAGTAAGGGAGGGAGTGGAGAGCAGTTCTTC. It encodes CASSKGGSGEQFF.

The V gene is TRBV5-5, the J gene TRBJ2-2; D possibly uses TRBD1 or TRBD2 (5 bases each). Per the germline V gene, CDR1 is SGHKS and CDR2 is YYEKEE (reference sequence). The CDR3 spans 14 residues. V was pared by 6 bases and J by 7 bases, with 16 bases between. The CDR3 is CASNPGTVNGELFF. DNA of the CDR3: TGTGCCAGCAACCCCGGGACGGTCAACGGGGAGCTGTTTTTT.

This clonotype was detected a few times. The chain has TRBV4-3 and TRBJ2-1; D is possibly TRBD1 (6 bases). V lost 1 base and J lost 7, with 14 bases in between. The CDR3 runs to 15 residues. Germline CDR1 reads LGHNA; CDR2 reads YSLEER. For the CDR3, the DNA is TGCGCCAGCAGCCAAGGAACAGGGCTTTGGAATGAGCAGTTCTTC. Translating gives CASSQGTGLWNEQFF.

The V call is TRBV6-5, the J call TRBJ2-7, with 7 bases lining up with TRBD2. Per germline, CDR1 MNHEY and CDR2 SVGAGI. The CDR3 runs to 16 residues. The V and J ends lost 2 bases and 5 bases, in that order; junction bases with no gene match: 12. In nucleotides, the CDR3 is TGTGCCAGCAGTTACAACCTTGGCGGGGGAGAGCACGAGCAGTACTTC. Protein sequence: CASSYNLGGGEHEQYF.

This clonotype was detected ten times or more. The chain uses TRBV27 and TRBJ2-3; 11 bases fit TRBD2. Germline CDR1 is MNHEY and CDR2 is SMNVEV (reference sequence). The ends lost 6 bases at V and 1 base at J; junction bases unmatched: 3. The CDR3 spans 15 residues. CDR3 residues: CASSWGLAGTDTQYF. The CDR3 DNA sequence: TGTGCCAGCAGCTGGGGACTAGCGGGCACAGATACGCAGTATTTT.

This clonotype was counted between two and nine times. The rearrangement uses TRBV7-9 and TRBJ2-1, with TRBD2 matching over 9 bases. CDR1 is SEHNR and CDR2 is FQNEAQ in the germline V gene (reference sequence). This CDR3 has 17 amino acids. After removal of 4 bases from V and 4 bases from J, the junction contained 11 bases not matched to a gene. The CDR3 spells CASSSSLSGGLYNEQFF. CDR3 nucleotides: TGTGCCAGCAGCTCCAGTCTTAGCGGGGGCTTATACAATGAGCAGTTCTTC.

The chain recombines TRBV4-3 with TRBJ2-1; D call uncertain. Germline values: CDR1 LGHNA, CDR2 YSLEER. The CDR3 has 21 amino acids. V was pared by 7 bases and J by 9 bases, with 40 bases between. Here the CDR3 DNA reads TGCGCCAGCAACCACTTCCGCTGTCAAGTCCAGTTCTACGGGCTCTATGTTGAGCAGTTCTTC. It yields the protein CASNHFRCQVQFYGLYVEQFF.